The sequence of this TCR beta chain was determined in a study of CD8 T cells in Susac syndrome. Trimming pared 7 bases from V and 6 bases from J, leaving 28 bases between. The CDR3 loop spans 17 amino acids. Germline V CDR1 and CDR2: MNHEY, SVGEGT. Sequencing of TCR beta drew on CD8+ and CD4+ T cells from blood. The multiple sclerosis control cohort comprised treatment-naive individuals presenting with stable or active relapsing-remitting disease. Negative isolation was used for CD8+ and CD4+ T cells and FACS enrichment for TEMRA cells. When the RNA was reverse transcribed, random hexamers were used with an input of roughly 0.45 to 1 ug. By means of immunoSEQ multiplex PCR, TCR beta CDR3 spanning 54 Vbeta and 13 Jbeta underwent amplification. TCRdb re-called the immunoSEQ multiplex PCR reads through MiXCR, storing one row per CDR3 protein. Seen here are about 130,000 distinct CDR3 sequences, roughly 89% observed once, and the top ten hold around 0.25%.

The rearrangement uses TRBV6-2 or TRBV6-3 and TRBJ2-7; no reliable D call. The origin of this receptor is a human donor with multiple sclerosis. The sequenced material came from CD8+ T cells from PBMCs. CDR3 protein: CASTPLAHELPGSEQYF. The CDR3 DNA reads TGTGCCAGCACCCCCCTTGCTCACGAGCTTCCGGGCTCCGAGCAGTACTTC.